A selection of T cell receptor beta chains follows, all from one sample in a study of CD8 T cells in ankylosing spondylitis. TCRdb redid the calling of the 5' RACE reads with MiXCR, one entry per CDR3 protein. The sample has roughly 130,000 distinct CDR3 sequences, roughly 8% seen once. The sample taken for sequencing was synovial fluid, either unsorted or a sorted T cell fraction (not recorded which). These receptors were collected from a male donor with ankylosing spondylitis. The conserved cysteine and the conserved F or W are not part of the CDR3 here.

TRBV20-1	TRBJ2-3	SAPRGPRSWDTQY
TRBV7-2	TRBJ1-1	ASSFLGQRTEAF
TRBV11-2	TRBJ2-1	ASSLTGQAIREQF
TRBV20-1	TRBJ2-1	SAHDNSYNEQF
TRBV4-2	TRBJ2-1	ASSPRLDEQF
TRBV27	TRBJ2-7	ASRPLAGSYEQY
TRBV7-9	TRBJ2-1	ASSSRAPRPNNEQF
TRBV5-1	TRBJ1-1	ASSYFSGNTEAF
TRBV7-3	TRBJ2-7	ASSLTGGRYEQY
TRBV12-3/TRBV12-4	TRBJ2-7	ASSSTGYEQY
TRBV20-1	TRBJ1-2	SVWMRGNYGYT
TRBV27	TRBJ2-7	ASSLSPDRIFSYEQY
TRBV20-1	TRBJ1-4	SASPAATNEKLF
TRBV9	TRBJ2-3	ASSDRGQSTDTQY